One and the same sample provided the 23 T cell receptor beta chains below, sequenced in a study of CD8 T cells in Susac syndrome. Reverse transcription of roughly 0.45 to 1 ug RNA was carried out with random hexamers. Each CDR3 protein gets one entry after TCRdb re-called the immunoSEQ multiplex PCR reads with MiXCR. The profile shows over 70,000 distinct CDR3 sequences, roughly 96% of them singletons. Sequencing input: CD8+ T cells from PBMCs. These receptors were obtained from a human donor with Susac syndrome.

The chain joins TRBV3-1 to TRBJ2-1; weak D call: TRBD2 (6 bases). Germline CDR1 and CDR2: LGHDT and YNNKEL (reference sequence). CDR3 length equals 14 residues. The germline V and J ends were trimmed by 5 bases and 7 bases, with 15 bases remaining between them. The CDR3 region is CASSYLGGGNEQFF. The DNA of the CDR3 is TGTGCCAGCAGCTACCTCGGGGGTGGAAATGAGCAGTTCTTC.

The chain is built from TRBV29-1 and TRBJ1-1, with no clear D. The CDR3 runs 11 residues. The V gene lost 6 bases and the J gene lost 7 bases, with 12 bases spanning the gap. Germline assignment: CDR1 SQVTM and CDR2 ANQGSEA. The DNA of the CDR3 is TGCAGCGTCGCCTCCGGAGGTGAAGCTTTCTTT. This sequence encodes CSVASGGEAFF.

CDR3 coding DNA: TGTGCCAGCAGTGAACACAGGGTGACCTCACCCCTCCACTTT. This codes for CASSEHRVTSPLHF. The chain is built from TRBV25-1 and TRBJ1-6, with D possibly being TRBD1 (6 bases). The CDR3 totals 14 residues. Per germline, CDR1 MGHDK and CDR2 SYGVNS. V dropped 2 bases and J dropped 10 bases, with 12 bases sitting between them.

The V call is TRBV20-1, the J call TRBJ1-5; tentatively, D is TRBD1 (5 bases). From germline, CDR1 is DFQATT and CDR2 SNEGSKA (reference sequence). The CDR3 is 13 residues long. Trimming removed 0 bases from V and 6 bases from J, with 9 bases in between. CDR3 nucleotides: TGCAGTGCTAGAGAGGGGGAAGTTCAGCCCCAGCATTTT. Its protein product is CSAREGEVQPQHF.

The chain employs TRBV7-6 and TRBJ2-7; tentative D call: TRBD2 (6 bases). V was cut by 5 bases and J by 6 bases, with 14 bases left in between. Germline CDR1 SGHVS, CDR2 FNYEAQ. The CDR3 contains 13 residues. The CDR3, as DNA: TGTGCCAGCAGCCCTCTCCCCGGGGGCGAGCAGTACTTC. Translated: CASSPLPGGEQYF.

The chain links TRBV7-8 to TRBJ2-2, with TRBD1 matching over 7 bases. Germline V CDR1 and CDR2: SGHVS, FQNEAQ. This CDR3 is built from 15 residues. With V trimmed by 5 bases and J by 2 bases, 5 bases remained unmatched. The CDR3 sequence: CASSITGANTGELFF. The CDR3 coding sequence is TGTGCCAGCAGCATCACAGGGGCCAACACCGGGGAGCTGTTTTTT.

The chain recombines TRBV5-1 with TRBJ1-2; 11 bases are shared with TRBD1. The CDR3 is 14 amino acids. CDR1 is SGHRS, CDR2 YFSETQ, per germline. After removal of 7 bases from V and 6 bases from J, the junction contained 8 bases not matched to a gene. The CDR3 DNA sequence: TGCGCCAGCGAGTCCGGGACAGGGGGGGATGGCTACACCTTC. As protein: CASESGTGGDGYTF.

This sequence joins TRBV30 and TRBJ2-5; 9 bases agree with TRBD2. Trimming cost V 2 bases and J 5 bases; bases outside gene matches: 3. Germline-derived CDR1 and CDR2 are GTSNPN and SVGIG (reference sequence). The length of the CDR3 is 13 residues. The CDR3 spells CAWSRGGAETQYF. CDR3 in DNA: TGTGCCTGGAGTCGCGGGGGGGCTGAGACCCAGTACTTC.

This chain connects TRBV20-1 to TRBJ2-6; 10 nucleotides agree with TRBD1. The CDR3 covers 16 residues. The germline CDR1 and CDR2 sequences are DFQATT and SNEGSKA (reference sequence). V trimming: 3 bases; J trimming: 0 bases; junction bases outside the gene matches: 2. The DNA for the CDR3 is TGCAGTGCTAGGGGGACAGGGGACTCTGGGGCCAACGTCCTGACTTTC. Translating it yields CSARGTGDSGANVLTF.

The rearrangement links TRBV13 to TRBJ1-2; possible D gene TRBD1, 5 bases. This CDR3 has 13 residues. Germline V gives CDR1 PRHDT, CDR2 FYEKMQ (reference sequence). Trimming stripped 2 bases from V and 4 bases from J, with 8 bases between. The CDR3 DNA reads TGTGCCAGCAGCTTACAGGGTCTCTATGGCTACACCTTC. This translates into CASSLQGLYGYTF.

The genes are TRBV7-9 and TRBJ2-7; 7 bases align to TRBD2. The germline CDR1 and CDR2 sequences are SEHNR and FQNEAQ (reference sequence). The CDR3 is 15 amino acids. The junction had 6 bases not matched to a gene; V was cut back by 3 bases and J by 1 base. This CDR3 reads CASSFPGGRSYEQYF. The CDR3 DNA follows: TGTGCCAGCAGCTTTCCGGGAGGAAGATCCTACGAGCAGTACTTC.

The chain combines TRBV6-5 with TRBJ1-2; TRBD1 is a possible D gene (6 bases). The CDR3 spans 13 residues. The ends were cut back, 8 bases at V and 2 bases at J, with 12 bases in the middle. Germline V gene lookup returns CDR1 MNHEY and CDR2 SVGAGI. The CDR3 region is CASLSDRNYGYTF. For the CDR3, the DNA is TGTGCCAGCCTCTCCGACAGGAACTATGGCTACACCTTC.

The rearrangement uses TRBV6-5 and TRBJ1-1; a possible D gene is TRBD1 (5 bases). CDR1 is MNHEY, CDR2 SVGAGI, per germline. Between the trimmed V and J ends, which lost 6 bases and 5 bases, there was a span of 16 bases. The length of the CDR3 is 14 residues. This CDR3 is CASSQGIPRTEAFF. In DNA form, the CDR3 reads TGTGCCAGCAGCCAGGGAATCCCCCGGACTGAAGCTTTCTTT.

This chain uses TRBV27 with TRBJ2-1; a weak D match, TRBD2 (6 bases). V lost 8 bases and J lost 5, with 10 bases in between. Germline loops: CDR1 MNHEY, CDR2 SMNVEV (reference sequence). This CDR3 is 12 amino acids long. DNA for the CDR3: TGTGCCAGCGGGGGGACGGACAATGAGCAGTTCTTC. Translating gives CASGGTDNEQFF.

This clonotype has only one observation. CDR3 nucleotides: TGCAGCGCCCGAATTTCTGGGGCCAACGTCCTGACTTTC. Encoded protein: CSARISGANVLTF. The chain is built from TRBV29-1 and TRBJ2-6; no clear D. From germline, CDR1 is SQVTM and CDR2 ANQGSEA. Trimming cost V 7 bases and J 1 base, with 8 bases left between them. This CDR3 region has 13 residues.

V gene TRBV7-9 combines with J gene TRBJ1-5; maybe TRBD1 (6 bases). The germline V gene has CDR1 SEHNR and CDR2 FQNEAQ (reference sequence). The CDR3 has 15 amino acids. The V end was cut by 4 bases, the J end by 7 bases, with 17 bases between. In DNA form, the CDR3 reads TGTGCCAGCAGCTCACAGGGCAACGGCCTGCAGCCCCAGCATTTT. Translating it yields CASSSQGNGLQPQHF. Using reference TRBV7-9 and TRBJ1-5 for the parts outside the CDR3, the full variable domain is DTGVSQNPRHKITKRGQNVTFRCDPISEHNRLYWYRQTLGQGPEFLTYFQNEAQLEKSRLLSDRFSAERPKGSFSTLEIQRTEQGDSAMYLCASSSQGNGLQPQHFGDGTRLSIL.

V is TRBV7-6 and J is TRBJ2-7, with 8 nucleotides matching TRBD2. The germline gives CDR1 SGHVS, CDR2 FNYEAQ. V dropped 5 bases and J dropped 3; count of bases not matched to a gene: 9. The CDR3 is 15 residues long. Here the CDR3 reads CASSHGGGTYYEQYF. DNA for the CDR3: TGTGCCAGCAGCCACGGCGGGGGGACCTACTACGAGCAGTACTTC.

This clonotype was detected once. The chain links TRBV19 to TRBJ2-1; no clear D gene. This CDR3 has 15 amino acids. CDR1 LNHDA and CDR2 SQIVND come from the germline V gene (reference sequence). Trimming cost V 4 bases and J 0 bases, with 10 bases left between them. CDR3 in amino acids: CASSTAGSSYNEQFF. The CDR3 DNA reads as TGTGCCAGTAGTACGGCAGGCAGCTCCTACAATGAGCAGTTCTTC.

The rearrangement links TRBV19 to TRBJ1-2; 8 nucleotides match TRBD1. CDR1 LNHDA and CDR2 SQIVND come from the germline V gene (reference sequence). Trimming cost V 7 bases and J 7 bases; bases outside gene matches: 8. CDR3 length equals 13 residues. CDR3 protein: CASTEDRVFGYTF. CDR3 bases: TGTGCCAGTACCGAGGACAGGGTATTTGGCTACACCTTC.

The chain carries TRBV20-1 and TRBJ2-2, with D perhaps matching TRBD1 (6 bases). CDR1 and CDR2 (germline): DFQATT, SNEGSKA (reference sequence). Trimming pared 0 bases from V and 9 bases from J, leaving 17 bases between. The CDR3 runs 15 residues. In DNA, the CDR3 is TGCAGTGCTAGAGAAGCCGAAACTCAGGGGCGGGAGCTGTTTTTT. Translated: CSAREAETQGRELFF.

The chain carries TRBV5-4 and TRBJ1-1, with 7 positions matching TRBD1. Germline CDR1 reads SGHNT; CDR2 reads YYREEE (reference sequence). The CDR3 runs 17 residues. Trimming at V came to 0 bases and at J to 3 bases, leaving 11 bases not matched to a gene. CDR3 sequence reads: CASSLGPTGWAYTEAFF. CDR3 bases: TGTGCCAGCAGCTTGGGTCCGACAGGGTGGGCCTACACTGAAGCTTTCTTT.

The rearrangement uses TRBV20-1 and TRBJ1-2; D is unclear. The V gene lost 2 bases and the J gene lost 2 bases, with 12 bases spanning the gap. The CDR3 totals 14 residues. Germline values: CDR1 DFQATT, CDR2 SNEGSKA (reference sequence). The CDR3 is CSARPSSLNYGYTF. In DNA form, the CDR3 reads TGCAGTGCTAGACCATCTTCACTGAACTATGGCTACACCTTC.

The chain combines TRBV24-1 with TRBJ1-1; 7 bases are shared with TRBD1. Per the germline V gene, CDR1 is KGHDR and CDR2 is SFDVKD. This CDR3 has 13 amino acids. The ends lost 7 bases at V and 3 bases at J; junction bases unmatched: 4. CDR3 loop: CATSTGVDTEAFF. The DNA for the CDR3 is TGTGCCACCAGCACAGGGGTGGACACTGAAGCTTTCTTT.